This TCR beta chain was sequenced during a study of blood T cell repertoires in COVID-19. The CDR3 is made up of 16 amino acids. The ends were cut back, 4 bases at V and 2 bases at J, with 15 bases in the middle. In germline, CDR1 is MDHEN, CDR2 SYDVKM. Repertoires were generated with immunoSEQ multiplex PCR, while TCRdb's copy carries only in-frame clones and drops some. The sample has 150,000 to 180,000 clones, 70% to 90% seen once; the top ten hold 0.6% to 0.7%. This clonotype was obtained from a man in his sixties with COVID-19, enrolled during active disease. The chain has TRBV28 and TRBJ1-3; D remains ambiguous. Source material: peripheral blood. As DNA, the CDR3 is TGTGCCAGCAGTTCCCCGGAGGGTATTGCTGGAAACACCATATATTTT. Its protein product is CASSSPEGIAGNTIYF.